The T cell receptor beta chain under discussion was sequenced for a study of control samples from healthy donors and cancer patients. In its sample, this clone was seen once. Using immunoSEQ multiplex PCR, the repertoire was profiled, and TCRdb retains in-frame clones only, with some absent. Found here are about 48,000 clones, 93% of them singletons; the top ten hold about a quarter. Trimming at V came to 5 bases and at J to 5 bases, leaving 11 bases not matched to a gene. Germline CDR1 reads MDHEN; CDR2 reads SYDVKM. CDR3 length: 16 residues. The sequence came from a woman between 50 and 59 years old with head and neck cancer. Sequenced input: PBMCs. The chain has TRBV28 and TRBJ2-2, with TRBD1 matching over 7 bases. CDR3 loop: CASSTPPRQGTGELFF. CDR3 coding DNA: TGTGCCAGCAGTACGCCTCCAAGACAGGGAACCGGGGAGCTGTTTTTT.